This record concerns one T cell receptor beta chain sequence. What it recognizes is unknown. This entry belongs to a study of shared clonotypes between healthy human individuals. Study observations and caveats: Since donors were few, the genetic and exposure-history diversity represented was limited.

This CDR3 is built from 16 residues. Germline CDR1 SGHRS, CDR2 YFSETQ. After removal of 4 bases from V and 2 bases from J, the junction contained 8 bases not matched to a gene. The method was immunoSEQ multiplex PCR; TCRdb's version includes in-frame clones alone and lacks a portion of them. This repertoire shows millions of clones, more than 80% found once; its top ten account for over 0.12%. Every donor was a Caucasian adult from Nashville, Tennessee. This receptor was obtained from a man younger than 35 in good health. This rearrangement joins TRBV5-1 to TRBJ2-3; 9 bases fit TRBD1. Sequences were obtained from naive CD4+ T cells sorted from blood. Subset indicated: CD45RA+ positively selected. Written as DNA, the CDR3 is TGCGCCAGCAGCACCGGACAGGGGAGGCCCACAGATACGCAGTATTTT. Translation gives CASSTGQGRPTDTQYF.